The 13 T cell receptor beta chains listed next were all sequenced from one sample in a study of T cell responses to AZD1222 COVID-19 vaccine. Measured with immunoSEQ multiplex PCR; TCRdb has only the in-frame clones, and not every one. The table lists around 270,000 clones, 90% to 95% of them singletons. Sequencing used peripheral blood, obtained 28 days after the second AZD1222 dose. Source of these receptors: an adult who received the AZD1222 COVID-19 vaccine.

This clone was observed a single time. The rearrangement joins TRBV10-3 to TRBJ1-2; D uncertain. CDR3 length equals 11 residues. Germline V gene lookup returns CDR1 ENHRY and CDR2 SYGVKD. V lost 10 bases to trimming and J lost 8 bases, with 14 bases between them. CDR3: CATPDTPGYTF. CDR3 coding DNA: TGTGCCACGCCCGACACCCCCGGCTACACCTTC.

This chain uses TRBV10-3 with TRBJ1-3, with 8 bases aligning to TRBD1. CDR3 length equals 17 residues. Trimming at V came to 6 bases and at J to 3 bases, leaving 13 bases not matched to a gene. The germline gives CDR1 ENHRY, CDR2 SYGVKD. The CDR3 DNA sequence: TGTGCCATCAGGAACCTAGAAGACAGGGGTGGTGGAAACACCATATATTTT. Translated: CAIRNLEDRGGGNTIYF.

The chain has TRBV21-1 and TRBJ2-7; the DNA was not compared with TRBD1, the D call given in the table. TRBV21-1 is reported as a pseudogene. The length of the CDR3 is 14 residues. CDR3: CASSKRGPSYEQYF. DNA of the CDR3: TGTGCCAGCAGCAAAAGGGGCCCCTCCTACGAGCAGTACTTC.

The chain carries TRBV7-9 and TRBJ1-2, with no clear D. The V end lost 2 bases, the J end lost 4 bases, and 11 bases lay between the germline ends. Germline V gives CDR1 SEHNR, CDR2 FQNEAQ (reference sequence). There are 14 residues in the CDR3. For the CDR3, the DNA is TGTGCCAGCAGCTTATCGAGGAGTTCCTATGGCTACACCTTC. This translates into CASSLSRSSYGYTF.

This chain uses TRBV19 with TRBJ1-1; D ambiguous. This CDR3 has 16 amino acids. Germline CDR1 and CDR2: LNHDA and SQIVND (reference sequence). Trimming took 7 bases from V and 1 from J, leaving 19 bases between them. CDR3 nucleotide sequence: TGTGCCAGTATTGTCGCCCACGGAGGGCGGAACACTGAAGCTTTCTTT. Translating gives CASIVAHGGRNTEAFF.

The V call is TRBV19, the J call TRBJ1-1; the match to TRBD1 covers 7 bases. J lost 9 bases, V lost 6 bases, and 10 bases had no gene match. Germline loops: CDR1 LNHDA, CDR2 SQIVND (reference sequence). This CDR3 is 13 amino acids long. In nucleotides, the CDR3 is TGTGCCAGTAGGCCCAAGAGGACAGGAAAAGCTTTCTTT. Protein product: CASRPKRTGKAFF. Full variable domain (rest looked up from reference TRBV19 and TRBJ1-1): DGGITQSPKYLFRKEGQNVTLSCEQNLNHDAMYWYRQDPGQGLRLIYYSQIVNDFQKGDIAEGYSVSREKKESFPLTVTSAQKNPTAFYLCASRPKRTGKAFFGQGTRLTVV.

This sequence joins TRBV4-3 and TRBJ2-3, with 7 bases aligning to TRBD2. The junction had 4 bases not matched to a gene; V was cut back by 1 base and J by 3 bases. Germline-derived CDR1 and CDR2 are LGHNA and YSLEER. CDR3 length: 15 amino acids. The CDR3, as DNA: TGCGCCAGCAGCCAAGTGGGCGGGGGAACAGATACGCAGTATTTT. This translates into CASSQVGGGTDTQYF.

This sequence joins TRBV29-1 and TRBJ2-7, with a tentative D call TRBD2 (7 bases). This CDR3 has 13 amino acids. Between the trimmed V and J ends, which lost 3 bases and 2 bases, there was a span of 11 bases. The germline CDR1 and CDR2 sequences are SQVTM and ANQGSEA. This CDR3 reads CSVDGGATYEQYF. The CDR3 region has the DNA TGCAGCGTTGATGGGGGGGCCACCTACGAGCAGTACTTC.

The chain uses TRBV5-1 and TRBJ1-2, with TRBD1 matching 8 bases. The length of the CDR3 is 13 residues. After removal of 0 bases from V and 7 bases from J, the junction contained 2 bases not matched to a gene. Germline V lookup: CDR1 SGHRS, CDR2 YFSETQ. CDR3 coding DNA: TGCGCCAGCAGCTTGGGACAGGGGTTTGGCTACACCTTC. The encoded protein is CASSLGQGFGYTF.

The chain uses TRBV12-3 or TRBV12-4 and TRBJ2-7; 10 positions match TRBD2. The CDR3 is 13 amino acids. J lost 4 bases, V lost 6 bases, and 3 bases had no gene match. CDR3 DNA sequence: TGTGCCAGCAGGCTAGCGGGAGTGTACGAGCAGTACTTC. Translation: CASRLAGVYEQYF.

This clone was detected once. The CDR3 reads CASSPPGQGQETQYF. DNA of the CDR3: TGTGCCAGCAGCCCTCCGGGACAGGGCCAAGAGACCCAGTACTTC. The rearrangement uses TRBV3-1 (or the pseudogene TRBV3-2) and TRBJ2-5; 9 bases match TRBD1. CDR1 is LGHDT and CDR2 is YNNKEL in the germline V gene (reference sequence). After removal of 4 bases from V and 1 base from J, the junction contained 4 bases not matched to a gene. This CDR3 has 15 amino acids.

J is TRBJ1-5 and V is TRBV10-2; D uncertain. The CDR3 consists of 14 residues. Trimming removed 8 bases at V and 4 bases at J, with 15 bases between. Germline loops: CDR1 WSHSY, CDR2 SAAADI. The CDR3 nucleotides are TGCGCCAGCCTCCCGGAGGATGGAAATCAGCCCCAGCATTTT. This translates into CASLPEDGNQPQHF.

This clone was observed a single time. This chain links TRBV9 with TRBJ1-5; 9 bases agree with TRBD1. J was trimmed by 3 bases and V by 3 bases; bases with no gene match: 4. CDR1 is SGDLS and CDR2 is YYNGEE in the germline V gene. This CDR3 is built from 15 residues. The chain's CDR3 is CASSGGTGPNQPQHF. The DNA for the CDR3 is TGTGCCAGCAGCGGGGGGACAGGGCCCAATCAGCCCCAGCATTTT.